These T cell receptor beta chains were read from a single sample in a study of identical twins. One entry per CDR3 protein results from TCRdb running MiXCR on the 5' RACE reads. Of under 250,000 distinct CDR3 sequences in the sample, about 7.5% were seen once. The same sample was also used in a study of yellow fever vaccine responses in identical twins.

Sequenced: memory (CD45RO+) T cells sorted from blood. The receptors were sampled from a woman under 30 in good health. CDR3s leave out the opening cysteine and the closing phenylalanine or tryptophan. Part of the rows lack a size; the others show once, few, many or a class for expanded clones.

CDR3 protein: ASGAGQGLYGYT
CDR3 length: 12
clone size: NA
V gene: TRBV12-5
J gene: TRBJ1-2

CDR3 protein: SARDRRRNTEAF
CDR3 length: 12
clone size: many
V gene: TRBV20-1
J gene: TRBJ1-1

CDR3 protein: ASSEIQDIGEQF
CDR3 length: 12
clone size: few
V gene: TRBV6-1
J gene: TRBJ2-1

CDR3 protein: AWRTRASSDTGELF
CDR3 length: 14
clone size: NA
V gene: TRBV30
J gene: TRBJ2-2

CDR3 protein: ASRSTGDYGYT
CDR3 length: 11
clone size: many
V gene: TRBV4-2
J gene: TRBJ1-2

CDR3 protein: ASSLATESYEQY
CDR3 length: 12
clone size: NA
V gene: TRBV5-1
J gene: TRBJ2-7

CDR3 protein: ASSFQGEGEAF
CDR3 length: 11
clone size: NA
V gene: TRBV18
J gene: TRBJ1-1

CDR3 protein: SARPGTSFLYEQY
CDR3 length: 13
clone size: many
V gene: TRBV20-1
J gene: TRBJ2-7

CDR3 protein: ASSLYTGEETQY
CDR3 length: 12
clone size: few
V gene: TRBV27
J gene: TRBJ2-5

CDR3 protein: ASSLASQGAEY
CDR3 length: 11
clone size: NA
V gene: TRBV5-1
J gene: TRBJ2-7

CDR3 protein: ASSEYPPGQGELTDTQY
CDR3 length: 17
clone size: NA
V gene: TRBV25-1
J gene: TRBJ2-3

CDR3 protein: ASSWIAGSSYNEQF
CDR3 length: 14
clone size: many
V gene: TRBV7-2
J gene: TRBJ2-1

CDR3 protein: ASTRLAAEETQY
CDR3 length: 12
clone size: many
V gene: TRBV5-1
J gene: TRBJ2-5

CDR3 protein: ASSLAPGLGSPLH
CDR3 length: 13
clone size: NA
V gene: TRBV5-1
J gene: TRBJ1-6

CDR3 protein: ASSDSNSYEQY
CDR3 length: 11
clone size: few
V gene: TRBV6-2/TRBV6-3
J gene: TRBJ2-7